Reported below is one T cell receptor (beta chain). The source of the sample is a study of T-cell memory formation after mild COVID-19. From the 5' RACE reads, TCRdb called clonotypes with MiXCR, one entry per CDR3 protein. The sample lists almost 350,000 distinct CDR3 sequences, 20% to 25% occurring once. CDR3 length equals 16 residues. Losses at the gene ends were 5 bases for V and 5 bases for J; bases not matched to a gene: 10. The germline V gene has CDR1 SGHAT and CDR2 FQNNGV. The origin of this receptor is a man between 18 and 35 years old who had mild COVID-19 (a few samples of this study predate the infection). Cell type and time point are not known. The rearrangement joins TRBV11-2 to TRBJ2-2; 8 positions agree with TRBD2. Sequencing was carried out using PBMCs or a T cell subset sorted from them (not recorded which). The CDR3 sequence is CASSLSRGGKTGELFF. The CDR3 nucleotides are TGTGCCAGCAGCCTCTCCCGGGGGGGGAAAACCGGGGAGCTGTTTTTT. The variable domain in full, completed from reference TRBV11-2 and TRBJ2-2, reads EAGVAQSPRYKIIEKRQSVAFWCNPISGHATLYWYQQILGQGPKLLIQFQNNGVVDDSQLPKDRFSAERLKGVDSTLKIQPAKLEDSAVYLCASSLSRGGKTGELFFGEGSRLTVL.